Listed here is a single TCR beta chain. The antigen is not known. Both 60 Vbeta primers and 13 Jbeta primers went into the PCR. Profiling relied on immunoSEQ multiplex PCR, and the TCRdb table lists in-frame clones only, not all of them. The specimen's table records 91,000 or so clones. This sample was included in a study of cytomegalovirus exposure and HLA in healthy donors. Study findings and constraints: Common viral pathogens seemed to be connected with several of the most significant clusters, according to a later analysis.

This CDR3 comprises 17 residues. V was clipped by 0 bases and J by 8 bases; unmatched bases: 11. Germline values: CDR1 SGHAT, CDR2 FQDESV (reference sequence). The sequenced sample was PBMCs. The gene calls are TRBV11-1 and TRBJ2-1; 9 positions agree with TRBD2. The sequence derives from a woman aged 25 to 39 in good health and CMV-seronegative. CDR3 protein: CASSLAPSGGGAYEQFF. In DNA, the CDR3 is TGTGCCAGCAGCTTAGCCCCTAGCGGCGGGGGGGCCTATGAGCAGTTCTTC.